This T cell receptor (beta chain) stems from a study of T-cell memory formation after mild COVID-19. Study-wide results and caveats: The CD4+ clones that contracted clustered mainly within CM and EM, and the CD8+ clones concentrated in EMRA. Some clones that responded were present in memory (sampled pre-infection), which suggests cross-reactive memory joined.

This clonotype showed up just a few times. Its antigen remains unidentified. A 5'RACE reaction primed in the constant segment made cDNA libraries of TCR alpha and TCR beta, and these carried sample barcodes and UMIs. Via MiXCR, TCRdb re-called the 5' RACE reads, giving one row per CDR3 protein. In the table there are some 490,000 distinct CDR3 sequences, about 20% of which are singletons. Trimming removed 1 base at V and 1 base at J, with 13 bases between. CDR1 and CDR2 from the germline V gene are LGHDT and YNNKEL (reference sequence). The CDR3 contains 16 residues. Sequencing was carried out using PBMCs or a T cell subset sorted from them (not recorded which). V usage is TRBV3-1 and J usage is TRBJ1-1; perhaps TRBD1 as D (6 bases). The receptor was derived from an adult woman who had mild COVID-19 (a few samples of this study predate the infection). Cell type and time point are not known. The CDR3 DNA is TGTGCCAGCAGCCAAGGGTATCCGACAGGGAACACTGAAGCTTTCTTT. This translates into CASSQGYPTGNTEAFF.